This TCR beta chain was captured in a study of glioma-infiltrating T cells. Whole-study findings and limits: CDR3 overlap between tissue and blood was very small. Gliomas, especially low-grade, showed above-expected tissue-blood divergence; non-neoplastic patients showed below.

Concerning this clonotype itself: Its antigen is unknown.

The iRepertoire nested amplicon-rescue multiplex PCR amplified TCR alpha and beta CDR3s from RNA. In TCRdb, the multiplex PCR reads were re-called with MiXCR into one record per CDR3 protein. The sample gives over 130,000 distinct CDR3 sequences, approximately 40% of which show up once; over 15% is in the top ten. Germline V gives CDR1 DFQATT, CDR2 SNEGSKA (reference sequence). The CDR3 is made up of 15 amino acids. V dropped 2 bases and J dropped 0 bases, with 10 bases sitting between them. Material: glioma tissue, nonneoplastic brain tissue, or PBMCs (not recorded which). The J gene is TRBJ2-2, the V gene TRBV20-1; D is unresolved. The receptor's source is a human donor with low-grade glioma or glioblastoma, undergoing nonglioma brain surgery, or in good health (not recorded which). The CDR3 bases are TGCAGTGCTAGAAAGAGTAATCCGAACACCGGGGAGCTGTTTTTT. It encodes CSARKSNPNTGELFF.